A selection of T cell receptor beta chains follows, all from one sample in a study of OX40 agonist ivuxolimab in advanced cancers. Here immunoSEQ multiplex PCR was the method, and the copy in TCRdb shows in-frame clones only, minus some. The sample has about 68,000 clones, 84% seen once. This specimen was CD4+ or CD8+ T cells sorted from blood, taken in a trial of the OX40 agonist ivuxolimab. Source of these receptors: an adult with an advanced solid tumor such as melanoma, head and neck, liver or kidney cancer. Each CDR3 is given with its conserved first and last residue. The order of the fields is clone size, J gene, V gene, D gene, CDR3 DNA, CDR3 protein. The D gene is left open where the match is weak. Clone size is stated in some rows and not others, as once, few, many or a class when expanded.

NA	TRBJ2-7	TRBV11-3	TRBD2	TGTGCCAGCAGCTTAGGAGCGGGAGGGCGCTCCTACGAGCAGTACTTC	CASSLGAGGRSYEQYF
NA	TRBJ1-2	TRBV19	NA	TGTGCCAGTAGTATAGATGGGGGACGGGTTTCTAACTATGGCTACACCTTC	CASSIDGGRVSNYGYTF
NA	TRBJ2-7	TRBV2	NA	TGTGCCAGCAGTGAAGGACTAGTGGGCGAGCAGTACTTC	CASSEGLVGEQYF
few	TRBJ2-7	TRBV20-1	NA	TGCAGTGCTATCAACTCCTACGAGCAGTACTTC	CSAINSYEQYF
NA	TRBJ1-3	TRBV7-9	NA	TGTGCCAGCAGCCCTAAACTCAGGGTTTCTGCTGGAAACACCATATATTTT	CASSPKLRVSAGNTIYF
NA	TRBJ2-2	TRBV19	NA	TGTGCCAGTATGTTGAGGGGTAACACCGGGGAGCTGTTTTTT	CASMLRGNTGELFF
NA	TRBJ2-2	TRBV4-3	TRBD2	TGCGCCAGCAGCCCTTTGCCCCCAGCGGGAGGGGGAACCGGGGAGCTGTTTTTT	CASSPLPPAGGGTGELFF
NA	TRBJ1-4	TRBV7-9	NA	TGTGCCAGCAGCTGGGGCAGGGCCGCAACTAATGAAAAACTGTTTTTT	CASSWGRAATNEKLFF
NA	TRBJ1-1	TRBV10-3	TRBD1	TGTGCCATCAGCCCTACAGGGGTCATGAACACTGAAGCTTTCTTT	CAISPTGVMNTEAFF
NA	TRBJ2-7	TRBV28	NA	TGTGCCAGTGTTTTTGGGGGATCCTACGAGCAGTACTTC	CASVFGGSYEQYF
NA	TRBJ2-6	TRBV28	NA	TGTGCCACCATAACGCCTCCAGGGGCTGGGGCCAACGTCCTGACTTTC	CATITPPGAGANVLTF
NA	TRBJ2-3	TRBV5-6	NA	TGTGCCAGCAGCTTGGTAGGGTTGGGCACAGATACGCAGTATTTT	CASSLVGLGTDTQYF
few	TRBJ2-2	TRBV5-8	NA	TGTGCCAGCAGCCCAGGGTCCTCGAACACCGGGGAGCTGTTTTTT	CASSPGSSNTGELFF
NA	TRBJ2-1	TRBV29-1	NA	TGCAGCGTTGAACAGGGGCCGCGCTCCTACAATGAGCAGTTCTTC	CSVEQGPRSYNEQFF
NA	TRBJ2-7	TRBV7-9	NA	TGTGCCAGCAGCGGGCGGAGCGCGGGACCCCACGAGCAGTACTTC	CASSGRSAGPHEQYF
once	TRBJ2-5	TRBV9	TRBD2	TGTGCCAGCAGCGTAGGGACTAGCGAAGCTTGGGAGACCCAGTACTTC	CASSVGTSEAWETQYF
NA	TRBJ2-5	TRBV20-1	NA	TGCAGTGCCCTGGCGTGGGAGACCCAGTACTTC	CSALAWETQYF
NA	TRBJ2-1	TRBV27	TRBD2	TGTGCCAGCAGTTCCCGACTAGCGGCCAACAATGAGCAGTTCTTC	CASSSRLAANNEQFF
NA	TRBJ1-2	TRBV19	TRBD1	TGTGCCAGTACCTCTCCCCGAACAGGGGGTGGCTATGGCTACACCTTC	CASTSPRTGGGYGYTF
NA	TRBJ1-2	TRBV5-6	NA	TGTGCCAGCAGCCCCGACAGGCCCATCTATGGCTACACCTTC	CASSPDRPIYGYTF
NA	TRBJ1-1	TRBV6-5	NA	TGTGCCAGCAGTAAACCCCGGGACCACAACACTGAAGCTTTCTTT	CASSKPRDHNTEAFF
NA	TRBJ2-2	TRBV2	TRBD1	TGTGCCAGAAGTCAGGGGGCCGGGGAGCTGTTTTTT	CARSQGAGELFF
once	TRBJ2-2	TRBV5-6	NA	TGTGCCAGCAGCTTGCTCGGGACGAACACCGGGGAGCTGTTTTTT	CASSLLGTNTGELFF
NA	TRBJ1-2	TRBV18	TRBD1	TGTGCCAGCTCCTCGACAGGGTATAACTATGGCTACACCTTC	CASSSTGYNYGYTF
NA	TRBJ2-3	TRBV19	TRBD1	TGTGCCAGTATAGACAGGGGGACGCAGTATTTT	CASIDRGTQYF
few	TRBJ2-2	TRBV5-1	NA	TGCGCCAGCAGCTTGGGAAAGGGGATCGGCCCCGGGGAGCTGTTTTTT	CASSLGKGIGPGELFF